This T cell receptor (beta chain) was sequenced in a study of CXCR4 blockade with PD-1 therapy in pancreatic cancer (dated by TCRdb to between 2018 and 2021). For the wider study: Multiplex immunohistochemistry and TCRbeta immunosequencing of resected pancreatic ductal adenocarcinoma were combined in the study with ex vivo slice culture in which PD-1 and CXCR4 blockade were tested. To look at intratumoral heterogeneity, the researchers TCR-sequenced two geographically distinct regions from each of 6 or 7 tumors. Study-level results and caveats: Because only TCRbeta chains were sequenced, true antigen-specificity overlap among the convergent dominant clones remained unconfirmed, awaiting paired alpha-beta single-cell sequencing. Tumors had clonal expansion, with a mean productive clonality of approximately 0.13 compared with more than 0.045 in healthy blood, yet clonality showed no correlation with survival. Amino acid clone frequency correlated strongly with the number of distinct nucleotide rearrangements encoding it, suggesting convergent selection by common tumor antigens.

The CDR3 starts with the cysteine, ends with the phenylalanine, and has 15 residues. Only the CDR3 portion is preserved as DNA: 45 bases, with reading frame beginning at the first base. Trimming removed 5 bases from V and 7 bases from J; the gene matches leave 13 bases unexplained. Looking up the germline V gene yields CDR1 SGHNT and CDR2 YENEEA. Using the immunoSEQ Assay at Adaptive Biotechnologies, the researchers immunosequenced TCRbeta CDR3 regions from the extracted DNA. In the original analysis: To measure the absolute abundance of each unique TCRbeta CDR3, the sequences were collapsed and filtered. Clonality, calculated using only productive in-frame rearrangements, was defined as 1 minus Pielou's evenness. For regional overlap, the top 100 nucleotide rearrangements were followed across paired samples, and the Morisita index was used to compare paired samples against unrelated samples. The immunoSEQ Rearrangement Details tool was used to assess whether nucleotide rearrangements converged onto identical amino acid sequences. Sourced from immuneACCESS, this table was stored by TCRdb with only in-frame sequences that have V and J called. A share of the clones is absent; for the studies checked, an unresolved V gene accounts for under half, and the remainder has no known explanation. V and J calls plus clone size are reproduced from that table; the DNA served to infer D and trimming. The sample table lists about 5,200 clones, 48% of them with a count of one. The ten largest clones add up to 7.5% to 9% of the sample.

None of the patients whose archived tumor blocks were used had received neoadjuvant therapy prior to resection. In the preserved-tissue arm, the study used over 28 surgical resection samples taken from about 26 pancreatic ductal adenocarcinoma patients who had not previously been treated. DNA for the resection arm was extracted from ten 5-micron curls of FFPE tumor lying next to the multiplex immunohistochemistry slide. In its sample, this clone was seen a few times. The antigen it binds to is not known. Base qualities are not at hand, and no much larger clone is one base apart. The sequenced material came from tumor tissue. The origin of this receptor is a human donor with pancreatic ductal adenocarcinoma. The rearrangement combines TRBV11-3 with TRBJ2-7, with 8 bases matching TRBD1. CDR3 sequence: CASSPDRTGRWEQYF. The bases read TGTGCCAGCAGCCCTGATCGGACAGGGCGGTGGGAGCAGTACTTC. The entire variable domain, with the stretches around the CDR3 drawn from the reference TRBV11-3 and TRBJ2-7 proteins, is EAGVVQSPRYKIIEKKQPVAFWCNPISGHNTLYWYLQNLGQGPELLIRYENEEAVDDSQLPKDRFSAERLKGVDSTLKIQPAELGDSAVYLCASSPDRTGRWEQYFGPGTRLTVT.